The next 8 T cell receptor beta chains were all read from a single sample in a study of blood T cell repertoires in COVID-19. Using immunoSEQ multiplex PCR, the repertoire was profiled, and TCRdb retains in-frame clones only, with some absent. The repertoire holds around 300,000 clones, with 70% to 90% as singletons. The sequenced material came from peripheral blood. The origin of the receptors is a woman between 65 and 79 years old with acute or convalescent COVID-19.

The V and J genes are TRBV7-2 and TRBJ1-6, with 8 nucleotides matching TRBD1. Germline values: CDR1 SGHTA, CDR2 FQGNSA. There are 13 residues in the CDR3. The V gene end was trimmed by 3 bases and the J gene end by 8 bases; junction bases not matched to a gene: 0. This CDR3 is CASSLDRDSPLHF. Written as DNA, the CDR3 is TGTGCCAGCAGCTTGGACAGGGATTCACCCCTCCACTTT.

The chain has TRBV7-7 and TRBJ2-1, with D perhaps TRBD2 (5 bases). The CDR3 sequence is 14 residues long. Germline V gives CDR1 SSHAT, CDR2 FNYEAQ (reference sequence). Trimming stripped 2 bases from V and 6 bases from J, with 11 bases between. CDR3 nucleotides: TGTGCCAGCAGCTTACTGGACTCCGGCAATGAGCAGTTCTTC. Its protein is CASSLLDSGNEQFF.

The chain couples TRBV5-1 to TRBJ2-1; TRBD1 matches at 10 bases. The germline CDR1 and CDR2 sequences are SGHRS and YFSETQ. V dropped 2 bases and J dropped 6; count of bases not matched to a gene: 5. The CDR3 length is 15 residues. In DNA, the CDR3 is TGCGCCAGCAGCTTCCGGGACAGGGGTTCCAATGAGCAGTTCTTC. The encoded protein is CASSFRDRGSNEQFF.

DNA of the CDR3: TGTGCCATGAAGGCAGGGATCTTCTTTGGCTACACCTTC. Protein product: CAMKAGIFFGYTF. J is TRBJ1-2 and V is TRBV10-3; D perhaps matches TRBD1 (5 bases). This CDR3 comprises 13 residues. Trimming removed 9 bases from V and 7 bases from J, with 18 bases in between. Germline V gene data show CDR1 as ENHRY and CDR2 as SYGVKD.

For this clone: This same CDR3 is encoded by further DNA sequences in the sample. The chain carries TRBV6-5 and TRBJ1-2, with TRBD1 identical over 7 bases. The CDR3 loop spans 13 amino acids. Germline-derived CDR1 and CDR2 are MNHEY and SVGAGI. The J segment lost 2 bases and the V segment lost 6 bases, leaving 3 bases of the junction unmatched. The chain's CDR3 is CASRRDSNYGYTF. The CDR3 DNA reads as TGTGCCAGCAGAAGGGACAGCAACTATGGCTACACCTTC.

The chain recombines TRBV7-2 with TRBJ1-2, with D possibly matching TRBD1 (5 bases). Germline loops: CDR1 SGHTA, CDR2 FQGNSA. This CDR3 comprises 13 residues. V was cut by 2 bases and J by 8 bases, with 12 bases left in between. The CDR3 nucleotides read TGTGCCAGCAGCTTATTAACAGGTCAAGGCTACACCTTC. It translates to CASSLLTGQGYTF.

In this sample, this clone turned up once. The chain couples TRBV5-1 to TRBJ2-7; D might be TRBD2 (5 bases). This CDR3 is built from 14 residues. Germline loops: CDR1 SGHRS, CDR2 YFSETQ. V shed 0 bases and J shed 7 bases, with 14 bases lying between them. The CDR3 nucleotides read TGCGCCAGCAGCTTGGTGTCAGGCCCGGGGGAGCAGTACTTC. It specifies CASSLVSGPGEQYF. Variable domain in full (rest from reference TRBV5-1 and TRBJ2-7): KAGVTQTPRYLIKTRGQQVTLSCSPISGHRSVSWYQQTPGQGLQFLFEYFSETQRNKGNFPGRFSGRQFSNSRSEMNVSTLELGDSALYLCASSLVSGPGEQYFGPGTRLTVT.

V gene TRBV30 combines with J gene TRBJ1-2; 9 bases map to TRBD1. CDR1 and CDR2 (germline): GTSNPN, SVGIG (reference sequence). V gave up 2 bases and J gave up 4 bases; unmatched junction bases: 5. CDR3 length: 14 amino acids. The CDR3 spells CAWSTGQGLYGYTF. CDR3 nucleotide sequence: TGTGCCTGGAGTACGGGACAGGGCCTCTATGGCTACACCTTC.